This T cell receptor beta chain was observed in a study of T-cell memory formation after mild COVID-19. At the level of the study: TCR clusters largely stayed donor specific.

TCRdb reprocessed the 5' RACE reads via MiXCR and lists one record per CDR3 protein. This table holds around 450,000 distinct CDR3 sequences, over 15% found once. Study-level findings and limits: Balance between CD4 and CD8 was seen in clones contracting day 15 to 85, and a CD4+ lean was seen in later expanders. Mostly located in CM and EM were contracting CD4+ clones, with contracting CD8+ clones located in EMRA.

This clonotype was detected a few times. Its specificity is unknown. Sequenced material: PBMCs or a T cell subset sorted from them (not recorded which). This sequence originates from an adult woman who had mild COVID-19 (a few samples of this study predate the infection). Cell type and time point are not known.

The CDR3 DNA reads as TGTGCCAGCAGTTACCGGGGACAGGGCGACGAGCAGTACTTC. Residues: CASSYRGQGDEQYF. This chain uses TRBV6-2 or TRBV6-3 with TRBJ2-7; 9 positions match TRBD1. The junction had 4 bases not matched to a gene; V was cut back by 2 bases and J by 5 bases. The CDR3 length is 14 residues. Germline V gene data show CDR1 as MNHEY and CDR2 as SVGEGT.